The next 30 T cell receptor beta chains were all read from a single sample in a study of cytomegalovirus exposure and HLA in healthy donors. The PCR made use of 60 Vbeta and 13 Jbeta primers. Measured with immunoSEQ multiplex PCR; TCRdb has only the in-frame clones, and not every one. The sample yields just over 150,000 clones, roughly 73% seen once. Input material: PBMCs. These receptors were collected from a woman between 25 and 40 years old in good health and CMV-seronegative.

This clone was detected a few times. The rearrangement links TRBV4-2 to TRBJ2-3; a possible D gene is TRBD2 (6 bases). The CDR3 covers 19 residues. The germline gives CDR1 LGHNA, CDR2 YNFKEQ. V was pared by 0 bases and J by 0 bases, with 19 bases between. CDR3 amino acids: CASSQEVSPSVSSTDTQYF. CDR3 nucleotides: TGTGCCAGCAGCCAAGAAGTGTCCCCTAGCGTTTCTAGCACAGATACGCAGTATTTT.

This clone was counted a few times. CDR3 DNA sequence: TGTGCCATCAGTGAGTCGCGGGCTAGCGGGGATAACAATGAGCAGTTCTTC. This gives the protein CAISESRASGDNNEQFF. The V gene is TRBV10-3, the J gene TRBJ2-1; TRBD2 aligns across 9 bases. Trimming cost V 0 bases and J 5 bases; bases outside gene matches: 8. CDR3 length: 17 amino acids. Germline assignment: CDR1 ENHRY and CDR2 SYGVKD.

In its sample, this clone was seen once. This rearrangement joins TRBV10-2 to TRBJ1-6; D gene ambiguous. Germline assignment: CDR1 WSHSY and CDR2 SAAADI. The CDR3 sequence is 12 residues long. Trimming took 6 bases from V and 9 from J, leaving 9 bases between them. CDR3 sequence: CASRAARSPLHF. The CDR3 nucleotides read TGCGCCAGCAGAGCGGCACGTTCACCCCTCCACTTT.

The CDR3 here is CASSLRGLETQYF. DNA for the CDR3: TGTGCCAGCAGCTTGAGGGGACTAGAGACCCAGTACTTC. The rearrangement uses TRBV5-4 and TRBJ2-5; possible D gene TRBD2, 6 bases. The CDR3 is 13 residues long. V shed 1 base and J shed 4 bases, with 8 bases lying between them. CDR1 is SGHNT and CDR2 is YYREEE in the germline V gene (reference sequence).

The chain recombines TRBV28 with TRBJ1-2, with TRBD1 as a possible D gene (6 bases). Germline V lookup: CDR1 MDHEN, CDR2 SYDVKM. This CDR3 region has 14 residues. The ends were cut back, 4 bases at V and 7 bases at J, with 16 bases in the middle. CDR3 DNA: TGTGCCAGCAGTTCCCCGGGCCAGACAGGTGGCTACACCTTC. Amino acids: CASSSPGQTGGYTF.

The chain links TRBV6-1 to TRBJ1-6; 9 bases match TRBD1. The CDR3 totals 13 residues. Germline CDR1 and CDR2: MNHNS and SASEGT. V shed 4 bases, J shed 10 bases, and the junction held 2 bases outside the gene matches. The CDR3: CASSVTGGSPLHF. DNA of the CDR3: TGTGCCAGCAGTGTAACAGGGGGCTCACCCCTCCACTTT.

The chain couples TRBV7-9 to TRBJ2-7; D ambiguous. The CDR3 sequence is 14 residues long. In germline, CDR1 is SEHNR, CDR2 FQNEAQ (reference sequence). The V gene lost 1 base and the J gene lost 3 bases, with 10 bases spanning the gap. CDR3 DNA: TGTGCCAGCAGCTTAGGAGGCAGCCACTACGAGCAGTACTTC. This translates into CASSLGGSHYEQYF. Using reference TRBV7-9 and TRBJ2-7 for the parts outside the CDR3, the full variable domain is DTGVSQNPRHKITKRGQNVTFRCDPISEHNRLYWYRQTLGQGPEFLTYFQNEAQLEKSRLLSDRFSAERPKGSFSTLEIQRTEQGDSAMYLCASSLGGSHYEQYFGPGTRLTVT.

The chain joins TRBV2 to TRBJ1-5; 7 positions agree with TRBD1. The CDR3 is 13 residues long. Germline CDR1 and CDR2: SNHLY and FYNNEI. J lost 7 bases, V lost 7 bases, and 7 bases had no gene match. The CDR3 reads CASTGQVRQPQHF. CDR3 sequence (DNA): TGTGCCAGCACTGGACAGGTCCGACAGCCCCAGCATTTT.

The rearrangement uses TRBV5-6 and TRBJ2-3; 8 nucleotides align to TRBD2. V dropped 4 bases and J dropped 1; count of bases not matched to a gene: 5. CDR1 is SGHDT and CDR2 is YYEEEE in the germline V gene. The CDR3 contains 15 residues. The CDR3: CASSQPGLGTDTQYF. CDR3 nucleotide sequence: TGTGCCAGCAGCCAGCCGGGACTAGGCACAGATACGCAGTATTTT. Full variable domain (missing parts from reference TRBV5-6 and TRBJ2-3): DAGVTQSPTHLIKTRGQQVTLRCSPKSGHDTVSWYQQALGQGPQFIFQYYEEEERQRGNFPDRFSGHQFPNYSSELNVNALLLGDSALYLCASSQPGLGTDTQYFGPGTRLTVL.

The chain has TRBV7-6 and TRBJ2-7; D unclear. The germline V gene has CDR1 SGHVS and CDR2 FNYEAQ. The V end was cut by 1 base, the J end by 1 base, with 8 bases between. This CDR3 spans 14 amino acids. The CDR3: CASSLDPGSYEQYF. In nucleotides, the CDR3 is TGTGCCAGCAGCTTAGATCCCGGGTCCTACGAGCAGTACTTC.

The chain uses TRBV19 and TRBJ1-1; D is unresolved. This CDR3 comprises 13 residues. CDR1 is LNHDA and CDR2 is SQIVND in the germline V gene (reference sequence). Trimming pared 8 bases from V and 8 bases from J, leaving 18 bases between. Here the CDR3 DNA reads TGTGCCAGTGAAACGACGAGGAGGGTGGAAGCTTTCTTT. Its translation: CASETTRRVEAFF.

This chain connects TRBV9 to TRBJ2-3; D call uncertain. The germline V gene has CDR1 SGDLS and CDR2 YYNGEE. Trimming took 2 bases from V and 4 from J, leaving 5 bases between them. The CDR3 is 12 residues long. CDR3 nucleotide sequence: TGTGCCAGCAGCGTGCAGGCAGATACGCAGTATTTT. Translation: CASSVQADTQYF.

The chain combines TRBV29-1 with TRBJ2-5; maybe TRBD2 (7 bases). The V gene lost 4 bases and the J gene lost 7 bases, with 16 bases spanning the gap. From germline, CDR1 is SQVTM and CDR2 ANQGSEA. This CDR3 has 13 amino acids. In nucleotides, the CDR3 is TGCAGCGTTGGGGAGGGGGGATTAGGGACCCAGTACTTC. As protein: CSVGEGGLGTQYF. The complete variable domain, with remaining parts taken from reference TRBV29-1 and TRBJ2-5, reads SAVISQKPSRDICQRGTSLTIQCQVDSQVTMMFWYRQQPGQSLTLIATANQGSEATYESGFVIDKFPISRPNLTFSTLTVSNMSPEDSSIYLCSVGEGGLGTQYFGPGTRLLVL.

V usage is TRBV19 and J usage is TRBJ1-2; 7 bases fit TRBD1. V shed 6 bases and J 8 bases; nucleotides not matched to a gene: 9. The CDR3 consists of 13 residues. Per germline, CDR1 LNHDA and CDR2 SQIVND (reference sequence). For the CDR3, the DNA is TGTGCCAGTAGACCCGACAGGGTGAAGGGCTACACCTTC. Amino acids: CASRPDRVKGYTF.

The chain recombines TRBV7-2 with TRBJ2-7; 8 positions agree with TRBD2. CDR3 size: 15 residues. From germline, CDR1 is SGHTA and CDR2 FQGNSA. Trimming took 4 bases from V and 3 from J; bases not matched to a gene: 8. The CDR3 DNA reads TGTGCCAGCAGCTCCCCGTTCAGCGGGGGCTACGAGCAGTACTTC. It yields the protein CASSSPFSGGYEQYF.

The chain is built from TRBV5-1 and TRBJ2-1; TRBD1 aligns across 8 bases. The CDR3 has 15 residues. The V gene's germline CDR1 is SGHRS and CDR2 YFSETQ. Trimming removed 1 base from V and 6 bases from J; junction bases left unmatched: 6. The CDR3 sequence: CASSLPGQGFNEQFF. The CDR3 region has the DNA TGCGCCAGCAGCTTGCCTGGACAGGGCTTCAATGAGCAGTTCTTC.

As DNA, the CDR3 is TGTGCCAGCACCCCGGAGGCACTCTATGGCTACACCTTC. Translation gives CASTPEALYGYTF. This chain links TRBV28 with TRBJ1-2, with no clear D. The V end was cut by 7 bases, the J end by 4 bases, with 13 bases between. The CDR3 contains 13 residues. Germline assignment: CDR1 MDHEN and CDR2 SYDVKM.

A remark on this clone: This sample also contains other DNA sequences that code for the same CDR3. The chain's CDR3 is CASRTPGGPRSQHF. The CDR3 nucleotides are TGTGCCAGCAGGACCCCAGGGGGGCCTCGGTCCCAGCATTTT. This sequence joins TRBV6-6 and TRBJ1-5; 7 bases are a match to TRBD1. Looked up from germline, CDR1 is MNHNY and CDR2 is SVGAGI (reference sequence). This CDR3 has 14 amino acids. J gave up 11 bases and V 6 bases, and 13 bases lay outside the gene matches.

In regard to this clone: At one end, the junction sequence differs from germline, possibly due to a read error. V and J are TRBV2 and TRBJ2-7, with TRBD1 identical over 9 bases. Germline V gives CDR1 SNHLY, CDR2 FYNNEI. This CDR3 has 11 residues. CDR3 sequence reads: CAGSFNRGQDF. Here the CDR3 DNA reads TGTGCCGGCAGCTTCAACAGGGGGCAGGACTTC.

J is TRBJ1-1 and V is TRBV30; TRBD1 agrees at 10 bases. The junction had 3 bases not matched to a gene; V was cut back by 5 bases and J by 3 bases. CDR3 size: 13 residues. Germline assignment: CDR1 GTSNPN and CDR2 SVGIG (reference sequence). The CDR3 reads CAWGTGVDTEAFF. CDR3 in DNA: TGTGCCTGGGGGACAGGGGTTGACACTGAAGCTTTCTTT.

This clone has a handful of counts. CDR3 nucleotide sequence: TGTGCCACCTCGTTGGGGGGGGCCATTGAGCAGTTCTTC. Translating it yields CATSLGGAIEQFF. The V call is TRBV6-5, the J call TRBJ2-1; possibly TRBD2 for D (7 bases). There are 13 residues in the CDR3. Germline loops: CDR1 MNHEY, CDR2 SVGAGI. V was cut by 10 bases and J by 9 bases, with 19 bases left in between.

As to this clone: A read error is possible here, since a much larger clone lies one base away. The chain joins TRBV6-5 to TRBJ2-7; weak D call: TRBD1 (5 bases). V dropped 6 bases and J dropped 3 bases, with 9 bases sitting between them. The germline V gene has CDR1 MNHEY and CDR2 SVGAGI. The CDR3 has 12 residues. DNA of the CDR3: TGTGCCAGCAGGGCCAGGGACTACGAGCAGTACTTC. Translating gives CASRARDYEQYF.

This clone was seen only once. Written as DNA, the CDR3 is TGTGCCAGCGGGAGACTAGCGGGGTACGAGCAGTACTTC. It codes for CASGRLAGYEQYF. This chain joins TRBV13 and TRBJ2-7; 11 bases line up with TRBD2. CDR1 and CDR2 from the germline V gene are PRHDT and FYEKMQ (reference sequence). V dropped 8 bases and J dropped 4; count of bases not matched to a gene: 4. The CDR3 is 13 residues long.

This clone was observed a single time. The chain is built from TRBV4-1 and TRBJ1-1, with no clear D. Germline CDR1 and CDR2: MGHRA and YSYEKL. V lost 1 base and J 8 bases, leaving 20 bases between the germline ends. The length of the CDR3 is 16 residues. The CDR3 reads CASSQVGGHMYSEAFF. The CDR3 DNA reads as TGCGCCAGCAGCCAAGTAGGAGGCCACATGTATTCGGAAGCTTTCTTT.

The chain recombines TRBV11-1 with TRBJ2-5, with D maybe TRBD2 (6 bases). Trimming took off 4 bases at V and 3 bases at J, with 9 bases between the two ends. This CDR3 is built from 13 residues. Germline CDR1 is SGHAT and CDR2 is FQDESV (reference sequence). CDR3 protein: CASSSRLEETQYF. CDR3 DNA: TGTGCCAGCAGCTCCAGACTAGAAGAGACCCAGTACTTC.

This clone was seen a few times. The chain couples TRBV15 to TRBJ2-7; 8 bases are shared with TRBD1. CDR1 and CDR2 (germline): LNHNV, YYDKDF (reference sequence). J gave up 6 bases and V 3 bases, and 7 bases lay outside the gene matches. The CDR3 has 14 amino acids. The CDR3 region is CATSRYGQGGEQYF. The CDR3 coding sequence is TGTGCCACCAGCAGGTATGGACAGGGCGGCGAGCAGTACTTC.

In its sample, this clone was seen once. This chain connects TRBV30 to TRBJ2-5; D remains unclear. The germline V gene encodes CDR1 GTSNPN and CDR2 SVGIG (reference sequence). V lost 8 bases to trimming and J lost 4 bases, with 11 bases between them. The CDR3 runs 11 residues. Written as DNA, the CDR3 is TGTGCCCGAGAGGTTGGAGAGACCCAGTACTTC. It codes for CAREVGETQYF. The full variable domain, completed using reference TRBV30 and TRBJ2-5, is SQTIHQWPATLVQPVGSPLSLECTVEGTSNPNLYWYRQAAGRGLQLLFYSVGIGQISSEVPQNLSASRPQDRQFILSSKKLLLSDSGFYLCAREVGETQYFGPGTRLLVL.

The V and J genes are TRBV30 and TRBJ1-4; the match to TRBD1 covers 7 bases. Germline-derived CDR1 and CDR2 are GTSNPN and SVGIG (reference sequence). The CDR3 extends over 15 amino acids. The V and J ends lost 1 base and 8 bases, in that order; junction bases with no gene match: 10. CDR3 loop: CAWSDSTGLGEKLFF. CDR3 coding DNA: TGTGCCTGGAGTGACTCGACAGGGTTGGGGGAAAAACTGTTTTTT.

CDR3 coding DNA: TGTGCCAGCAGCTTAAACAGCGGCTATGGCTACACCTTC. Encoded protein: CASSLNSGYGYTF. The V call is TRBV7-8, the J call TRBJ1-2, with no clear D. The CDR3 contains 13 residues. Looked up from germline, CDR1 is SGHVS and CDR2 is FQNEAQ. The germline V and J ends were trimmed by 2 bases and 4 bases, with 8 bases remaining between them.

The V and J genes are TRBV2 and TRBJ2-7; the D gene is possibly TRBD1 (5 bases). Germline values: CDR1 SNHLY, CDR2 FYNNEI. Trimming pared 7 bases from V and 4 bases from J, leaving 17 bases between. The CDR3 has 14 residues. In nucleotides, the CDR3 is TGTGCCAGCAAAAACGCTAGGACACCTTACGAGCAGTACTTC. Translating gives CASKNARTPYEQYF.